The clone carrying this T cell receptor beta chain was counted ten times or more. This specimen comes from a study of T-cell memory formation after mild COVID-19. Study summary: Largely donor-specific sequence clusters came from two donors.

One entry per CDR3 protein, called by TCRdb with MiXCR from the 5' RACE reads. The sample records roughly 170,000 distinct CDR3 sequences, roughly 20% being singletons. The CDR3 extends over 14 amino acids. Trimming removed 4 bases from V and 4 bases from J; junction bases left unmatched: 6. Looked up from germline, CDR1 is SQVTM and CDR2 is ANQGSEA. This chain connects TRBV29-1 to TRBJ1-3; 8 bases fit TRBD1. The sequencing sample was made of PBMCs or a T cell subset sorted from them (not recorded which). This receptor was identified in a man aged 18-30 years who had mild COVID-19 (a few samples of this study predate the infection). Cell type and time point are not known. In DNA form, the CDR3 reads TGCAGCGTTGTTGGACAGGGCGGAGGAAACACCATATATTTT. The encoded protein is CSVVGQGGGNTIYF.